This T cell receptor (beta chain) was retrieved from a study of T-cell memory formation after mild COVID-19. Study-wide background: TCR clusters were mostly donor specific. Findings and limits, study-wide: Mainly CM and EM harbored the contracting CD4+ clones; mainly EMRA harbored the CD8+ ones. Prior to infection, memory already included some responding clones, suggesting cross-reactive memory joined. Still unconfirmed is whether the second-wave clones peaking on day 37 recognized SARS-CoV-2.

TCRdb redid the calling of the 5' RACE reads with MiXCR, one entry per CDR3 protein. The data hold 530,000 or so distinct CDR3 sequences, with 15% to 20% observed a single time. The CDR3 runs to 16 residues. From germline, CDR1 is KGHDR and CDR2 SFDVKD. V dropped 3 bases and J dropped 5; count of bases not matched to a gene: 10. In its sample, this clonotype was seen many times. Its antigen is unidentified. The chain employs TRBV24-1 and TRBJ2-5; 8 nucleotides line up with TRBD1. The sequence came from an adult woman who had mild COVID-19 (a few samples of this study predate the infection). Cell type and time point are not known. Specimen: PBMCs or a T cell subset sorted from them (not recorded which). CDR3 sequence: CATSDRGRGREETQYF. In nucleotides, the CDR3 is TGTGCCACCAGTGATCGCGGCAGGGGGCGCGAGGAGACCCAGTACTTC.